This T cell receptor beta chain was captured in a study of cytotoxic CD8 clonotypes in ibrutinib-treated CLL. Clones were sequenced by immunoSEQ multiplex PCR, and TCRdb holds only the in-frame ones, with some missing. The repertoire includes roughly 170,000 clones, about four fifths of them detected once, and about 4.9% sits in the top ten. The CDR3 covers 15 residues. V gave up 3 bases and J gave up 4 bases; unmatched junction bases: 4. The germline gives CDR1 SEHNR, CDR2 FQNEAQ (reference sequence). Sequencing used PBMCs, obtained after 24 months of ibrutinib treatment. The chain employs TRBV7-9 and TRBJ2-1; the match to TRBD1 covers 9 bases. The receptor was derived from a human donor with chronic lymphocytic leukemia. CDR3 residues: CASSFSDRGYNEQFF. The CDR3 nucleotides are TGTGCCAGCAGCTTTTCGGACAGGGGATACAATGAGCAGTTCTTC. Complete variable domain (other parts from reference TRBV7-9 and TRBJ2-1): DTGVSQNPRHKITKRGQNVTFRCDPISEHNRLYWYRQTLGQGPEFLTYFQNEAQLEKSRLLSDRFSAERPKGSFSTLEIQRTEQGDSAMYLCASSFSDRGYNEQFFGPGTRLTVL.